The 14 T cell receptor beta chains below were found in one sample sequenced in a study of blood T cells in healthy people across ages. Alongside a J-beta primer mix, a sample-barcoded 5' primer served in a second PCR lasting roughly 6 to 11 cycles. TCRdb analysed the 5' RACE reads with MiXCR anew, one entry per CDR3 protein. The data contain 2 million or so distinct CDR3 sequences, less than 50% of them singletons. The sample was blood. The receptors here all came from a woman in her forties in good health.

The genes are TRBV27 and TRBJ2-3, with 7 bases aligning to TRBD1. In germline, CDR1 is MNHEY, CDR2 SMNVEV (reference sequence). The CDR3 runs to 14 residues. The J segment lost 3 bases and the V segment lost 6 bases, leaving 6 bases of the junction unmatched. The CDR3 DNA reads TGTGCCAGCAGAAACAGGGGAGATACAGATACGCAGTATTTT. Its translation is CASRNRGDTDTQYF.

This clonotype was detected a few times. The V call is TRBV10-2, the J call TRBJ2-5; D assignment may be TRBD1 or TRBD2 (5 bases each). The CDR3 has 17 amino acids. The germline V gene encodes CDR1 WSHSY and CDR2 SAAADI. V was pared by 6 bases and J by 2 bases, with 22 bases between. The CDR3 region has the DNA TGCGCCAGCAGGGGTATTGGGGGTAGCAAGTCTCAAGAGACCCAGTACTTC. Translation gives CASRGIGGSKSQETQYF.

This clonotype has just one count. The chain recombines TRBV28 with TRBJ2-7; TRBD1 matches 8 bases. This CDR3 spans 18 amino acids. After removal of 3 bases from V and 0 bases from J, the junction contained 13 bases not matched to a gene. Per germline, CDR1 MDHEN and CDR2 SYDVKM. The CDR3 nucleotides are TGTGCCAGCAGTTTCCCCTTAGTTCGGGACAGGCCCTCCTACGAGCAGTACTTC. It codes for CASSFPLVRDRPSYEQYF.

The chain employs TRBV7-8 and TRBJ1-5; D gene ambiguous. Trimming stripped 4 bases from V and 5 bases from J, with 6 bases between. The CDR3 loop spans 12 amino acids. CDR1 SGHVS and CDR2 FQNEAQ come from the germline V gene. The CDR3 DNA is TGTGCCAGCAGCTCGGAGTATCAGCCCCAGCATTTT. Protein: CASSSEYQPQHF.

V usage is TRBV20-1 and J usage is TRBJ2-7; 10 bases line up with TRBD2. V gave up 0 bases and J gave up 2 bases; unmatched junction bases: 10. CDR3 size: 17 residues. Looked up from germline, CDR1 is DFQATT and CDR2 is SNEGSKA (reference sequence). The CDR3: CSARDLASGGLTYEQYF. DNA of the CDR3: TGCAGTGCTAGAGATCTGGCTAGCGGGGGCCTAACCTACGAGCAGTACTTC.

J is TRBJ2-7 and V is TRBV20-1; TRBD1 aligns across 7 bases. Losses at the gene ends were 3 bases for V and 4 bases for J; bases not matched to a gene: 6. Per the germline V gene, CDR1 is DFQATT and CDR2 is SNEGSKA (reference sequence). The CDR3 spans 13 residues. CDR3 residues: CSASRQGRYEQYF. DNA for the CDR3: TGCAGTGCTAGCCGACAGGGTCGTTACGAGCAGTACTTC.

The sample holds a few counts of this clonotype. The V gene is TRBV6-2 or TRBV6-3, the J gene TRBJ2-7; 7 nucleotides align to TRBD1. The end of the DNA aligns better with TRBJ2-5, so the J call may be wrong. In germline, CDR1 is MNHEY, CDR2 SVGEGT. The CDR3 is 13 amino acids. The chain's CDR3 is CASKSTGQETQYF. Here the CDR3 DNA reads TGTGCCAGCAAATCGACAGGGCAGGAGACCCAGTACTTC.

This clonotype was found many times. The chain combines TRBV18 with TRBJ2-1; D call uncertain. The CDR3 contains 12 residues. CDR1 is KGHSH and CDR2 is LQKENI in the germline V gene. V shed 8 bases and J shed 6 bases, with 11 bases lying between them. The CDR3 DNA follows: TGTGCCAGCAGCCCAACGGGCAATGAGCAGTTCTTC. This translates into CASSPTGNEQFF.

For this clonotype: One end of the junction varies from germline; a read error may be responsible. The chain's CDR3 is CANSQGHGGAETQYF. The CDR3 DNA follows: TGCGCCAACAGCCAAGGACACGGGGGGGCAGAGACCCAGTACTTC. The genes are TRBV4-3 and TRBJ2-5; 8 bases line up with TRBD2. CDR1 is LGHNA and CDR2 is YSLEER in the germline V gene. The CDR3 has 15 residues.

The V call is TRBV29-1, the J call TRBJ2-1, with D hard to call. The germline CDR1 and CDR2 sequences are SQVTM and ANQGSEA. The V gene lost 0 bases and the J gene lost 4 bases, with 10 bases spanning the gap. This CDR3 spans 14 amino acids. The CDR3 protein is CSVEDQAAYNEQFF. CDR3 sequence (DNA): TGCAGCGTTGAAGATCAGGCAGCATACAATGAGCAGTTCTTC.

This clonotype showed up just a few times. The V and J genes are TRBV20-1 and TRBJ2-1, with TRBD1 matching 7 bases. The CDR3 runs 12 residues. Trimming took 6 bases from V and 6 from J; bases not matched to a gene: 5. Per the germline V gene, CDR1 is DFQATT and CDR2 is SNEGSKA (reference sequence). CDR3 region: CSADRMTNEQFF. CDR3 coding DNA: TGCAGTGCGGACAGGATGACCAATGAGCAGTTCTTC.

The V call is TRBV29-1, the J call TRBJ2-1, with 7 bases identical to TRBD1. This CDR3 contains 11 residues. V lost 8 bases to trimming and J lost 9 bases; unmatched junction nucleotides: 7. CDR1 SQVTM and CDR2 ANQGSEA come from the germline V gene. CDR3 bases: TGCAGCACGAGGACAGGACGTGAGCAGTTCTTC. This codes for CSTRTGREQFF.

The chain recombines TRBV7-9 with TRBJ2-3, with TRBD1 matching over 11 bases. V was clipped by 6 bases and J by 4 bases; unmatched bases: 6. Germline V gene data show CDR1 as SEHNR and CDR2 as FQNEAQ (reference sequence). CDR3 length: 15 residues. The CDR3 DNA reads TGTGCCAGCAGGGCGGGACAGGGGGGCGCAGATACGCAGTATTTT. This sequence encodes CASRAGQGGADTQYF.

This clonotype was observed a few times. For the CDR3, the DNA is TGTGCCAGCAGCCCGCATCCGGGACAGGGGGCGAACGAGCAGTACTTC. Protein product: CASSPHPGQGANEQYF. This chain links TRBV9 with TRBJ2-7; TRBD1 matches 12 bases. This CDR3 comprises 16 residues. Germline CDR1 reads SGDLS; CDR2 reads YYNGEE. Unmatched junction bases numbered 10, after V lost 4 bases and J lost 5 bases.